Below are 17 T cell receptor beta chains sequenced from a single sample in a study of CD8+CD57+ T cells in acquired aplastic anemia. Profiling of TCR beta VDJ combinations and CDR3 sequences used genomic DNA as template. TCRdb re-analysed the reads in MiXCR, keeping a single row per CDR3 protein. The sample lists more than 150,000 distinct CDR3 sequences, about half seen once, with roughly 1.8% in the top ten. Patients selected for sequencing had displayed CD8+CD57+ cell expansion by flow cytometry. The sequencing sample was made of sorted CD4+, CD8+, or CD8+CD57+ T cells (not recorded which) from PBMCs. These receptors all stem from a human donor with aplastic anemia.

The CDR3 here is CASSLVPRAYEQYF. The CDR3 nucleotides are TGTGCCAGCAGCTTAGTACCTCGGGCATACGAGCAGTACTTC. This sequence joins TRBV7-6 and TRBJ2-7, with D unresolved. V was cut by 1 base and J by 4 bases, with 11 bases left in between. Germline V gene lookup returns CDR1 SGHVS and CDR2 FNYEAQ. The CDR3 loop spans 14 amino acids.

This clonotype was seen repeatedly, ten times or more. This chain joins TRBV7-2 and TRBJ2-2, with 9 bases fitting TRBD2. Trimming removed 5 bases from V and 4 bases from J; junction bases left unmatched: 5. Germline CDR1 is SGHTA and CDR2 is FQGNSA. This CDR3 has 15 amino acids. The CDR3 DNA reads TGTGCCAGCAGCCGCGGGGGGGCTAGCACCGGGGAGCTGTTTTTT. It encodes CASSRGGASTGELFF. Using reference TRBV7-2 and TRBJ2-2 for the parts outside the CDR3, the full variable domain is GAGVSQSPSNKVTEKGKDVELRCDPISGHTALYWYRQSLGQGLEFLIYFQGNSAPDKSGLPSDRFSAERTGGSVSTLTIQRTQQEDSAVYLCASSRGGASTGELFFGEGSRLTVL.

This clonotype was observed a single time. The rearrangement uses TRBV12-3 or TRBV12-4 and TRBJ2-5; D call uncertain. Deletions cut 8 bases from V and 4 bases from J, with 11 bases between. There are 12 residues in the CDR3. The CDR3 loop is CASAARGETQYF. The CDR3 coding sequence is TGTGCCAGCGCGGCTAGAGGAGAGACCCAGTACTTC.

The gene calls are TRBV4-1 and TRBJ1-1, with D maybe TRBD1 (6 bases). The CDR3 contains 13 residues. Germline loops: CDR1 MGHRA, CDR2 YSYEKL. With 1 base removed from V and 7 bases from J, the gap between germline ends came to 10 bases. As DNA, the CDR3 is TGCGCCAGCAGCCAAGGCCAGACAGGTGAAGCTTTCTTT. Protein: CASSQGQTGEAFF.

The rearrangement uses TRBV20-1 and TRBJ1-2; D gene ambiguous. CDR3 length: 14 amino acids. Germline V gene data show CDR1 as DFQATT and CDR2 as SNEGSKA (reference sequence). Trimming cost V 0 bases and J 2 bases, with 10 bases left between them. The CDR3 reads CSARDRRGNYGYTF. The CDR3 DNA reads TGCAGTGCTAGAGATCGTAGAGGGAACTATGGCTACACCTTC.

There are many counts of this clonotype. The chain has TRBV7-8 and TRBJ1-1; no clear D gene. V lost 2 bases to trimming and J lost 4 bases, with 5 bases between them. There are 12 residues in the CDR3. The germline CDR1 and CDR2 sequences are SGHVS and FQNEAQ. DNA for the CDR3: TGTGCCAGCAGCTTAATTGGCACTGAAGCTTTCTTT. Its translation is CASSLIGTEAFF.

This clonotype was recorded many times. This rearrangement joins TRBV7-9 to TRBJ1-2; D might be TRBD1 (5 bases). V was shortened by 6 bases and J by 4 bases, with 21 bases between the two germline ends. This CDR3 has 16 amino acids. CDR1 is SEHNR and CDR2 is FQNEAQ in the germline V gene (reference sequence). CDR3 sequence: CASSRTSGNSGYGYTF. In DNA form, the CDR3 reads TGTGCCAGCAGTCGAACCTCAGGGAATTCGGGCTATGGCTACACCTTC.

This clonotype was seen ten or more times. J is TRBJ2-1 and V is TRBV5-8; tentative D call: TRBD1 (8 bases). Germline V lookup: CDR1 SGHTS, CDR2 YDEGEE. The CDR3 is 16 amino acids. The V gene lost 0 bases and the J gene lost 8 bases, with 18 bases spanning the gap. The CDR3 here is CASSLGTGTGGDEQFF. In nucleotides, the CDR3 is TGTGCCAGCAGCTTGGGGACAGGGACGGGGGGCGATGAGCAGTTCTTC.

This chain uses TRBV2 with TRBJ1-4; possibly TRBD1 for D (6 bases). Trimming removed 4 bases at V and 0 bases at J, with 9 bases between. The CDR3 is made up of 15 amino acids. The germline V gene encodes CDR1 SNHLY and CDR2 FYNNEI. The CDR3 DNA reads TGTGCCAGCAGTGGCCAGGGGACAACTAATGAAAAACTGTTTTTT. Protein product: CASSGQGTTNEKLFF.

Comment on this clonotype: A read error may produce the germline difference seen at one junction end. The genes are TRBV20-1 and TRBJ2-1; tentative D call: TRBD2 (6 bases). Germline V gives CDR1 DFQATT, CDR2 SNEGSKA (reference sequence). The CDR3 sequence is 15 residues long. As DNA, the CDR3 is TGCAGTGCTAGGAGGTCTAGCGAATCCTCCAATGAGCAGTTCTTC. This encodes CSARRSSESSNEQFF.

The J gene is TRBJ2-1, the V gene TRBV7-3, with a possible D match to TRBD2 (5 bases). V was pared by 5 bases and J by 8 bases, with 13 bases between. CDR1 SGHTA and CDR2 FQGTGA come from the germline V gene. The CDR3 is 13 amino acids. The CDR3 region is CASSPAGSHEQFF. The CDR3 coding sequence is TGTGCCAGCAGCCCCGCTGGGAGCCATGAGCAGTTCTTC.

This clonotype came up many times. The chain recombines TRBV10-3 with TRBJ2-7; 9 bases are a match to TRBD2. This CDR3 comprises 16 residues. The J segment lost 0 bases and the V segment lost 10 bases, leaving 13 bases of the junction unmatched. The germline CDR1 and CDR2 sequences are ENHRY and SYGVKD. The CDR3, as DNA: TGTGCCACCGCGGGACTAGCCCTCTCAAGCTCCTACGAGCAGTACTTC. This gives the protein CATAGLALSSSYEQYF.

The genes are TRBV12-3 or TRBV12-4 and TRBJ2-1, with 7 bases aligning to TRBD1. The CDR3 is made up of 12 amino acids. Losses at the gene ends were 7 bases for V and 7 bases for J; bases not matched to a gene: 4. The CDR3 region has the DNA TGTGCCAGCACGACAGGGTGGAATGAGCAGTTCTTC. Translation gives CASTTGWNEQFF.

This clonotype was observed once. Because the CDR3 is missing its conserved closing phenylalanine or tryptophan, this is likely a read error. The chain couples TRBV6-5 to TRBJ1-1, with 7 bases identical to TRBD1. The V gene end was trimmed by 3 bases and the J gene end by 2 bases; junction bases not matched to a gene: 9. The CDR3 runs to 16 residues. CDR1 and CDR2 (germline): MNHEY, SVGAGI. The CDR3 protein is CASSYGGTVINTEAFI. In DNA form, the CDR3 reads TGTGCCAGCAGTTATGGGGGGACAGTGATAAACACTGAAGCTTTCATT.

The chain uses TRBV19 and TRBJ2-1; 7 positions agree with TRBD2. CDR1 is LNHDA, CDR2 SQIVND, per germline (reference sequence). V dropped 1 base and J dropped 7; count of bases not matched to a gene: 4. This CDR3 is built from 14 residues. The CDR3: CASSIGREINEQFF. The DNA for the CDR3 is TGTGCCAGTAGTATAGGGCGGGAGATAAATGAGCAGTTCTTC.

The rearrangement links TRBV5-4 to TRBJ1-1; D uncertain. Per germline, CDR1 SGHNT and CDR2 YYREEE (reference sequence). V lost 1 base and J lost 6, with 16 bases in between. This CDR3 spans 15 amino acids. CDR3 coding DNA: TGTGCCAGCAGCTTGTATCTGGGGTCGTATTCTGAAGCTTTCTTT. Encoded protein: CASSLYLGSYSEAFF.

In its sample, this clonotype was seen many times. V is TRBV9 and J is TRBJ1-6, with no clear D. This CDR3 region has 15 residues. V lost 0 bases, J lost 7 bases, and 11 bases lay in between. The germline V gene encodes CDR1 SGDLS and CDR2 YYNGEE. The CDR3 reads CASSVEPAQNSPLHF. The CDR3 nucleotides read TGTGCCAGCAGCGTAGAACCCGCCCAGAATTCACCCCTCCACTTT.